Below, 29 T cell receptor beta chains from the same sample are listed, as sequenced in a study of a mutant IDH1 vaccine in newly diagnosed glioma. No cognate antigen is known for these TCRs. Time point described: week 23, last vaccination. Vaccine doses each comprised 300 ug of mutant IDH1 20-mer peptide, with topical imiquimod. Assay: immunoSEQ multiplex PCR; the TCRdb copy retains only in-frame clones and omits some. The table shows around 60,000 clones, with around 84% occurring only once. The specimen was PBMCs, collected from a glioma patient whose treatment included an IDH1 peptide vaccine. The receptors stem from a man aged 25 to 40 with glioma.

This clone was detected only once. The J gene is TRBJ2-5, the V gene TRBV14, with a possible D match to TRBD1 (6 bases). V was cut by 1 base and J by 4 bases, with 16 bases left in between. In germline, CDR1 is SGHDN, CDR2 FVKESK. This CDR3 contains 16 residues. The CDR3 region is CASSQALQGTRETQYF. CDR3 DNA sequence: TGTGCCAGCAGCCAAGCCTTACAGGGCACTCGAGAGACCCAGTACTTC. Full variable domain (missing parts from reference TRBV14 and TRBJ2-5): EAGVTQFPSHSVIEKGQTVTLRCDPISGHDNLYWYRRVMGKEIKFLLHFVKESKQDESGMPNNRFLAERTGGTYSTLKVQPAELEDSGVYFCASSQALQGTRETQYFGPGTRLLVL.

This clone showed up just once. The same CDR3 also results from other DNA sequences found in this sample. V usage is TRBV28 and J usage is TRBJ1-5; 8 bases line up with TRBD1. The germline gives CDR1 MDHEN, CDR2 SYDVKM. J lost 2 bases, V lost 4 bases, and 4 bases had no gene match. The CDR3 totals 15 residues. CDR3 residues: CASSSTGARNQPQHF. DNA for the CDR3: TGTGCCAGCAGTTCGACAGGGGCGCGCAATCAGCCCCAGCATTTT.

The rearrangement links TRBV23-1 to TRBJ2-5; 10 bases align to TRBD1. TRBV23-1 is identified as an open reading frame with a role that is uncertain. J lost 1 base, V lost 2 bases, and 7 bases had no gene match. The CDR3 extends over 17 amino acids. In nucleotides, the CDR3 is TGCGCCAGCAGTCAAGCCTCGGGACAGGGGCCCCAAGAGACCCAGTACTTC. It translates to CASSQASGQGPQETQYF.

This clone is a singleton in its sample. The genes are TRBV29-1 and TRBJ1-2; the match to TRBD1 covers 8 bases. Germline V gene lookup returns CDR1 SQVTM and CDR2 ANQGSEA. This CDR3 has 12 amino acids. J was trimmed by 5 bases and V by 7 bases; bases with no gene match: 6. This CDR3 reads CSARTGSYGYTF. For the CDR3, the DNA is TGCAGCGCCCGGACAGGGAGTTATGGCTACACCTTC.

The chain has TRBV10-3 and TRBJ1-5, with D tentatively TRBD1 (6 bases). Per the germline V gene, CDR1 is ENHRY and CDR2 is SYGVKD. The CDR3 has 15 residues. V was pared by 9 bases and J by 1 base, with 16 bases between. The CDR3 protein is CAIGTGSFSNQPQHF. In DNA form, the CDR3 reads TGTGCCATAGGCACAGGGTCATTCAGCAATCAGCCCCAGCATTTT.

The table lists this clone with a count of one. V usage is TRBV5-6 and J usage is TRBJ2-7; no firm D call. This CDR3 comprises 11 residues. V was shortened by 2 bases and J by 6 bases, with 6 bases between the two germline ends. CDR1 is SGHDT, CDR2 YYEEEE, per germline. CDR3 coding DNA: TGTGCCAGCAGCTTAATCTCCGAGCAGTACTTC. Its translation: CASSLISEQYF.

The CDR3 DNA sequence: TGCGCCAGCAGCCAAGATATGTGGATGAACACTGAAGCTTTCTTT. Translated, it gives CASSQDMWMNTEAFF. J is TRBJ1-1 and V is TRBV4-1; no clear D gene. CDR3 length: 15 residues. V lost 0 bases to trimming and J lost 0 bases, with 8 bases between them. The V gene's germline CDR1 is MGHRA and CDR2 YSYEKL.

In the case of this clone: Relative to the germline gene, one junction end is altered; a read error may explain this. The J gene is TRBJ1-1, the V gene TRBV28; D is unresolved. Per germline, CDR1 MDHEN and CDR2 SYDVKM. The CDR3 contains 14 residues. The CDR3 spells CASQFQGFATGAFF. The CDR3 bases are TGTGCCAGTCAGTTCCAAGGGTTCGCCACTGGAGCTTTCTTT.

This rearrangement joins TRBV5-1 to TRBJ2-1; 12 bases match TRBD1. V shed 2 bases and J 7 bases; nucleotides not matched to a gene: 7. Germline CDR1 and CDR2: SGHRS and YFSETQ. The CDR3 sequence is 16 residues long. The CDR3 bases are TGCGCCAGCAGCTTACTAACGGGACAGGGGGCAAATGAGCAGTTCTTC. Translation gives CASSLLTGQGANEQFF.

V and J are TRBV13 and TRBJ1-1; D is ambiguous. The CDR3 covers 16 residues. Germline assignment: CDR1 PRHDT and CDR2 FYEKMQ (reference sequence). V lost 0 bases and J lost 0, with 11 bases in between. CDR3 sequence reads: CASSLGLQILNTEAFF. The DNA of the CDR3 is TGTGCCAGCAGCTTAGGTCTCCAGATACTGAACACTGAAGCTTTCTTT.

The chain carries TRBV13 and TRBJ1-4; no definite D call. Looked up from germline, CDR1 is PRHDT and CDR2 is FYEKMQ (reference sequence). With 0 bases removed from V and 4 bases from J, the gap between germline ends came to 6 bases. CDR3 length: 14 residues. This CDR3 is CASSLGSSNEKLFF. DNA for the CDR3: TGTGCCAGCAGCTTAGGGTCCAGTAATGAAAAACTGTTTTTT.

The V gene is TRBV6-1, the J gene TRBJ1-2; D gene ambiguous. This CDR3 region has 15 residues. V lost 2 bases, J lost 7 bases, and 17 bases lay in between. Germline CDR1 is MNHNS and CDR2 is SASEGT. CDR3 residues: CASSEFLSQPGGYTF. In DNA, the CDR3 is TGTGCCAGCAGTGAATTTTTGAGCCAACCTGGTGGCTACACCTTC.

V and J are TRBV5-1 and TRBJ2-7, with 9 bases aligning to TRBD1. CDR1 is SGHRS, CDR2 YFSETQ, per germline. The CDR3 contains 17 residues. The J segment lost 5 bases and the V segment lost 0 bases, leaving 12 bases of the junction unmatched. The CDR3: CASSLVAGTGKNNEQYF. The CDR3 bases are TGCGCCAGCAGCTTGGTAGCAGGGACAGGGAAAAACAACGAGCAGTACTTC.

V and J are TRBV27 and TRBJ2-7, with a possible D match to TRBD1 (5 bases). This CDR3 has 14 residues. From germline, CDR1 is MNHEY and CDR2 SMNVEV (reference sequence). V lost 1 base and J 2 bases, leaving 9 bases between the germline ends. The CDR3 DNA reads TGTGCCAGCAGTTTATTTCAGGGCCCCTACGAGCAGTACTTC. This translates into CASSLFQGPYEQYF.

This clone has only one observation. The rearrangement links TRBV5-1 to TRBJ2-6, with 9 bases fitting TRBD1. Germline assignment: CDR1 SGHRS and CDR2 YFSETQ. The CDR3 covers 18 residues. Trimming removed 3 bases from V and 1 base from J; junction bases left unmatched: 8. Here the CDR3 reads CASSSRGTGSSGANVLTF. The CDR3 nucleotides are TGCGCCAGCAGCTCACGGGGGACAGGGAGTTCTGGGGCCAACGTCCTGACTTTC.

The V gene is TRBV7-6, the J gene TRBJ1-1, with TRBD1 as a possible D gene (5 bases). This CDR3 has 14 amino acids. Trimming removed 3 bases at V and 4 bases at J, with 12 bases between. Germline V gene lookup returns CDR1 SGHVS and CDR2 FNYEAQ. The chain's CDR3 is CASSLGLLGTEAFF. CDR3 DNA sequence: TGTGCCAGCAGCTTGGGGCTTCTGGGCACTGAAGCTTTCTTT.

J is TRBJ1-3 and V is TRBV7-4; TRBD1 might be the D (5 bases). CDR3 length: 16 residues. CDR1 is SGHVT, CDR2 SQSDAQ, per germline. Trimming stripped 5 bases from V and 3 bases from J, with 17 bases between. CDR3 in amino acids: CASSRTRGCCGNTIYF. As DNA, the CDR3 is TGTGCCAGCAGCCGTACACGGGGGTGCTGTGGAAACACCATATATTTT. Supplemented by reference TRBV7-4 and TRBJ1-3, the full variable domain reads GAGVSQSPRYKVAKRGRDVALRCDSISGHVTLYWYRQTLGQGSEVLTYSQSDAQRDKSGRPSGRFSAERPERSVSTLKIQRTEQGDSAVYLCASSRTRGCCGNTIYFGEGSWLTVV.

V gene TRBV7-9 combines with J gene TRBJ1-6, with 7 bases aligning to TRBD1. The CDR3 has 16 residues. Germline V gene sequence: CDR1 SEHNR, CDR2 FQNEAQ (reference sequence). Trimming took 3 bases from V and 6 from J; bases not matched to a gene: 8. Written as DNA, the CDR3 is TGTGCCAGCAGCTTGGTCGGGACAGCGAGTAATTCACCCCTCCACTTT. Translating it yields CASSLVGTASNSPLHF.

The CDR3 DNA sequence: TGTGCCAGTAGTATACAGCCCGATCAGCCCCAGCATTTT. Its translation: CASSIQPDQPQHF. The J gene is TRBJ1-5, the V gene TRBV19; D call uncertain. The CDR3 has 13 amino acids. Trimming pared 2 bases from V and 5 bases from J, leaving 7 bases between. Germline loops: CDR1 LNHDA, CDR2 SQIVND (reference sequence).

CDR3 DNA: TGTGCCAGCAGCCAAGATCCGGCTAAAGCGGGGGGGCGCTACGAGCAGTACTTC. Translated: CASSQDPAKAGGRYEQYF. V gene TRBV4-2 combines with J gene TRBJ2-7; TRBD2 matches 10 bases. J gave up 3 bases and V 0 bases, and 11 bases lay outside the gene matches. Germline V gene data show CDR1 as LGHNA and CDR2 as YNFKEQ. CDR3 length equals 18 residues.

The chain is built from TRBV12-5 and TRBJ2-7; 14 bases align to TRBD2. Germline V gene data show CDR1 as LGHNT and CDR2 as FRNRAP. This CDR3 contains 15 residues. The J segment lost 3 bases and the V segment lost 5 bases, leaving 3 bases of the junction unmatched. The CDR3 region is CASGRGTSGGYEQYF. The CDR3 bases are TGTGCTAGTGGTAGAGGGACTAGCGGGGGCTACGAGCAGTACTTC. The full variable domain, with the rest looked up from reference TRBV12-5 and TRBJ2-7, is DARVTQTPRHKVTEMGQEVTMRCQPILGHNTVFWYRQTMMQGLELLAYFRNRAPLDDSGMPKDRFSAEMPDATLATLKIQPSEPRDSAVYFCASGRGTSGGYEQYFGPGTRLTVT.

This rearrangement joins TRBV15 to TRBJ2-7; 8 positions agree with TRBD1. The CDR3 contains 15 residues. Germline V gene data show CDR1 as LNHNV and CDR2 as YYDKDF (reference sequence). V lost 2 bases and J lost 2; bases outside the gene matches: 5. The CDR3 sequence: CATSRLQGVPYEQYF. DNA for the CDR3: TGTGCCACCAGCAGACTACAGGGGGTCCCCTACGAGCAGTACTTC. Variable domain in full (rest from reference TRBV15 and TRBJ2-7): DAMVIQNPRYQVTQFGKPVTLSCSQTLNHNVMYWYQQKSSQAPKLLFHYYDKDFNNEADTPDNFQSRRPNTSFCFLDIRSPGLGDTAMYLCATSRLQGVPYEQYFGPGTRLTVT.

The chain couples TRBV19 to TRBJ1-2; D ambiguous. From germline, CDR1 is LNHDA and CDR2 SQIVND (reference sequence). V was clipped by 3 bases and J by 6 bases, with 17 bases between them. The CDR3 extends over 15 amino acids. The CDR3 protein is CASSIITPPKDGYTF. The CDR3 DNA is TGTGCCAGTAGTATTATCACCCCCCCGAAGGATGGCTACACCTTC.

V is TRBV4-1 and J is TRBJ1-4, with D tentatively TRBD1 (5 bases). The CDR3 sequence is 17 residues long. Per the germline V gene, CDR1 is MGHRA and CDR2 is YSYEKL. V was cut by 4 bases and J by 4 bases, with 19 bases left in between. The CDR3 region is CASSPFTTGILNEKLFF. For the CDR3, the DNA is TGCGCCAGCAGCCCGTTTACTACAGGAATCCTTAATGAAAAACTGTTTTTT.

J is TRBJ1-5 and V is TRBV28; D may be TRBD1 (6 bases). The V gene lost 2 bases and the J gene lost 1 base, with 12 bases spanning the gap. CDR1 and CDR2 from the germline V gene are MDHEN and SYDVKM. CDR3 length: 16 residues. CDR3 nucleotides: TGTGCCAGCAGTTTACTGGGGGGCTCGAGCAATCAGCCCCAGCATTTT. Translation: CASSLLGGSSNQPQHF.

The J gene is TRBJ1-5, the V gene TRBV5-5; D gene uncertain. The CDR3 totals 17 residues. The V gene lost 1 base and the J gene lost 0 bases, with 14 bases spanning the gap. Germline CDR1 reads SGHKS; CDR2 reads YYEKEE (reference sequence). This CDR3 reads CASSLRPERYSNQPQHF. The DNA of the CDR3 is TGTGCCAGCAGCTTGAGGCCAGAAAGGTATAGCAATCAGCCCCAGCATTTT.

The rearrangement uses TRBV10-1 and TRBJ2-7; a weak D match, TRBD1 (5 bases). Germline V CDR1 and CDR2: WNHNN, SYGVQD (reference sequence). This CDR3 spans 16 amino acids. The V and J ends lost 0 bases and 0 bases respectively, with 12 bases between them. In DNA, the CDR3 is TGCGCCAGCAGTGAGTCGAGGACACTCGACTCCTACGAGCAGTACTTC. This encodes CASSESRTLDSYEQYF.

V and J are TRBV28 and TRBJ2-1; D is unclear. There are 14 residues in the CDR3. Germline-derived CDR1 and CDR2 are MDHEN and SYDVKM. V was trimmed by 3 bases and J by 4 bases, leaving 10 bases between them. The CDR3 sequence: CASSLSVQYNEQFF. The CDR3 bases are TGTGCCAGCAGTTTGTCGGTACAATACAATGAGCAGTTCTTC.

This clone was seen more than once but under ten times. The chain carries TRBV30 and TRBJ1-6; D is uncertain. Germline CDR1 is GTSNPN and CDR2 is SVGIG (reference sequence). Trimming took off 4 bases at V and 7 bases at J, with 17 bases between the two ends. The CDR3 contains 15 residues. In DNA, the CDR3 is TGTGCCTGGACCCCCCCCACGCCCCGAAATTCACCCCTCCACTTT. This gives the protein CAWTPPTPRNSPLHF.